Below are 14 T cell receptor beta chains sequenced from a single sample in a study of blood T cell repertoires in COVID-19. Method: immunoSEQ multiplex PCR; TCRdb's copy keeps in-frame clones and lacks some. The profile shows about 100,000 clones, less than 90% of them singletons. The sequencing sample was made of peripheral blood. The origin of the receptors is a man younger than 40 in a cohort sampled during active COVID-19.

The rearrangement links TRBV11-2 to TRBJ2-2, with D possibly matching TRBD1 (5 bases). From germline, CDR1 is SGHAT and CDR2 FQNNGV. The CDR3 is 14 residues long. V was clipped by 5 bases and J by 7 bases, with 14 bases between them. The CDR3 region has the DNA TGTGCCAGCAGCCTTCAACCAGGGTTCGGGGAGCTGTTTTTT. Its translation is CASSLQPGFGELFF.

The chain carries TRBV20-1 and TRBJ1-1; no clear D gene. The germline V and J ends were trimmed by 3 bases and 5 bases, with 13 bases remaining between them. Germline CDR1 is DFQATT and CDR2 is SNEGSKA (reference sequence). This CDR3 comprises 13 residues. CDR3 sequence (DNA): TGCAGTGCTAGTGGGAGGGTTGGGACTGAAGCTTTCTTT. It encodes CSASGRVGTEAFF.

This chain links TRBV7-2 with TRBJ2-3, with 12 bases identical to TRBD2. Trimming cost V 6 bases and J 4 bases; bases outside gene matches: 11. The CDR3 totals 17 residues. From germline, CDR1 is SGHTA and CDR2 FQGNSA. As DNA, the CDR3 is TGTGCCAGCAGATCGCAGGTGTCTAGCGGGGGGGCAGATACGCAGTATTTT. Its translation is CASRSQVSSGGADTQYF.

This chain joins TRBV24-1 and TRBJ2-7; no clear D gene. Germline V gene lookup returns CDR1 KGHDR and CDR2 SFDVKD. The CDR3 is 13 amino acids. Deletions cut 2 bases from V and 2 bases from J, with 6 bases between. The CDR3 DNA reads TGTGCCACCAGTGATTACAACGCCTACGAGCAGTACTTC. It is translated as CATSDYNAYEQYF.

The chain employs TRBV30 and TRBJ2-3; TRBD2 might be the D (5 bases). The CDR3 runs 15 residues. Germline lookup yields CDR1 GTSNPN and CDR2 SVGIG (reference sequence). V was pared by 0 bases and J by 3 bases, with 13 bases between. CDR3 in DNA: TGTGCCTGGAGTGTAGATGACTATGGGACAGATACGCAGTATTTT. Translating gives CAWSVDDYGTDTQYF. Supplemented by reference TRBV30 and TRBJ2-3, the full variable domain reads SQTIHQWPATLVQPVGSPLSLECTVEGTSNPNLYWYRQAAGRGLQLLFYSVGIGQISSEVPQNLSASRPQDRQFILSSKKLLLSDSGFYLCAWSVDDYGTDTQYFGPGTRLTVL.

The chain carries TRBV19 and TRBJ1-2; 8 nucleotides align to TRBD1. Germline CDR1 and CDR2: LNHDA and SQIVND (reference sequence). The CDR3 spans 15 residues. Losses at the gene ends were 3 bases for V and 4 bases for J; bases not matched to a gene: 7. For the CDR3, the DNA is TGTGCCAGTAGTATCACAGGGGGAAGCCTCTATGGCTACACCTTC. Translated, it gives CASSITGGSLYGYTF.

The CDR3 sequence is CASSYNPGLAGGPSNIQYF. CDR3 DNA sequence: TGTGCCAGCAGTTACAATCCCGGACTAGCGGGGGGGCCGTCAAACATTCAGTACTTC. The V call is TRBV6-2 or TRBV6-3, the J call TRBJ2-4; 15 bases are shared with TRBD2. In germline, CDR1 is MNHEY, CDR2 SVGEGT. The CDR3 has 19 residues. Trimming removed 2 bases from V and 6 bases from J; junction bases left unmatched: 11.

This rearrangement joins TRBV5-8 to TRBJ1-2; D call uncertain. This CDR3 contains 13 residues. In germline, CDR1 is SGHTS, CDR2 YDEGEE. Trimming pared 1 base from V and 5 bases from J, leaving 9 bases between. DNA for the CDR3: TGTGCCAGCAGCTTGTACACAGATTATGGCTACACCTTC. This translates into CASSLYTDYGYTF. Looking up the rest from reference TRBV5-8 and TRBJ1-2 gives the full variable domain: EAGVTQSPTHLIKTRGQQATLRCSPISGHTSVYWYQQALGLGLQFLLWYDEGEERNRGNFPPRFSGRQFPNYSSELNVNALELEDSALYLCASSLYTDYGYTFGSGTRLTVV.

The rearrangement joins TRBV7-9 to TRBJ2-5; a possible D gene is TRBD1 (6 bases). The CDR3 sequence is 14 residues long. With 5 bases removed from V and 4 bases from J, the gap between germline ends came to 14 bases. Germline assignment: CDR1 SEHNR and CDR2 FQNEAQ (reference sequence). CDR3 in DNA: TGTGCCAGCAGCCTTGGCAGGGGCCGAGAGACCCAGTACTTC. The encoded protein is CASSLGRGRETQYF.

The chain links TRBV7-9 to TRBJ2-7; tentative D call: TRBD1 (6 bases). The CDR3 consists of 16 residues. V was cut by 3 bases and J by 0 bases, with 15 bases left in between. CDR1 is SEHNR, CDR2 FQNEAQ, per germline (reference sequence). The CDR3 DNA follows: TGTGCCAGCAGCTTTGCCCTGGGGGCATACTCCTACGAGCAGTACTTC. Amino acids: CASSFALGAYSYEQYF.

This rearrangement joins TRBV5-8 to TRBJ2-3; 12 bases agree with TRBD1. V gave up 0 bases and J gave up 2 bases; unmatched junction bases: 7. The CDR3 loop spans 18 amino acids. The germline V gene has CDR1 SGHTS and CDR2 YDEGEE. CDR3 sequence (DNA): TGTGCCAGCAGCTTGGTTTCTTCGGGACAGGGGGCCACAGATACGCAGTATTTT. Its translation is CASSLVSSGQGATDTQYF.

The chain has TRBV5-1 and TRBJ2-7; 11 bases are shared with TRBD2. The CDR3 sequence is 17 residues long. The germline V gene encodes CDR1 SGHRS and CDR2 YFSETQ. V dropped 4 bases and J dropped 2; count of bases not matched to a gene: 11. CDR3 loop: CASSRHPTSGATYEQYF. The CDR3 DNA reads TGCGCCAGCAGCCGACACCCGACTAGCGGGGCGACCTACGAGCAGTACTTC. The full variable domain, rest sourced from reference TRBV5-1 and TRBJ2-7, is KAGVTQTPRYLIKTRGQQVTLSCSPISGHRSVSWYQQTPGQGLQFLFEYFSETQRNKGNFPGRFSGRQFSNSRSEMNVSTLELGDSALYLCASSRHPTSGATYEQYFGPGTRLTVT.

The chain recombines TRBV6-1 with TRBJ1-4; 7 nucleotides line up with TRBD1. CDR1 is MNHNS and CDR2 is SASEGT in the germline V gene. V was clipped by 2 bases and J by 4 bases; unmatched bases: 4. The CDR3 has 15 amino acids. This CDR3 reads CASSELGTVNEKLFF. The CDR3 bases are TGTGCCAGCAGTGAACTCGGGACAGTTAATGAAAAACTGTTTTTT.

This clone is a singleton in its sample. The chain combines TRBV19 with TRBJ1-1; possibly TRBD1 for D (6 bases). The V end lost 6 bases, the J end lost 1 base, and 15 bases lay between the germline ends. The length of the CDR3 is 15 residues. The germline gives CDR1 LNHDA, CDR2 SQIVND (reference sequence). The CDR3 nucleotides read TGTGCCAGTAGACCCCAGACAGGATCGAACACTGAAGCTTTCTTT. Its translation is CASRPQTGSNTEAFF.